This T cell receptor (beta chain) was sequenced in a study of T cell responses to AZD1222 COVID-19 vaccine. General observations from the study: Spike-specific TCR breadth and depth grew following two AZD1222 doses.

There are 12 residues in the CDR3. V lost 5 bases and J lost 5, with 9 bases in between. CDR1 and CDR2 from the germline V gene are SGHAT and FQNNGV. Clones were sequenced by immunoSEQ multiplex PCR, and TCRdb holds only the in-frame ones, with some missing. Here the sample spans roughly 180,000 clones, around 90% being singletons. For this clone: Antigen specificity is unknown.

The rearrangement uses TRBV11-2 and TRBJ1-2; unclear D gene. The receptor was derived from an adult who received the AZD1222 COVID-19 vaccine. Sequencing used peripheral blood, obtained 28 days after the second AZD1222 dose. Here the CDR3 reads CASSRAMYGYTF. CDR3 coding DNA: TGTGCCAGCAGCCGCGCAATGTATGGCTACACCTTC. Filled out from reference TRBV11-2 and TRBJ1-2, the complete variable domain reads EAGVAQSPRYKIIEKRQSVAFWCNPISGHATLYWYQQILGQGPKLLIQFQNNGVVDDSQLPKDRFSAERLKGVDSTLKIQPAKLEDSAVYLCASSRAMYGYTFGSGTRLTVV.